This T cell receptor (beta chain) emerged from a study of T cell clonotyping in hematopoietic cell transplantation. Findings and caveats of the study: After transplant, recipient diversity fell while pathologically expanded clonotypes grew through day 180. No sorting was done, leaving CD4 and CD8 contributions mixed. Graft donor and pretransplant recipient Inverse Simpson Index values predicted broader posttransplant TCR diversity.

Only in-frame clones appear in the TCRdb table, and some are missing; sequencing was by immunoSEQ multiplex PCR. Of 40,000 to 55,000 clones in the sample, roughly 94% were seen once. The V gene lost 3 bases and the J gene lost 4 bases, with 18 bases spanning the gap. CDR1 and CDR2 (germline): MNHEY, SVGAGI. The CDR3 sequence is 16 residues long. Turning to this clone: Antigen: not known.

This clonotype was obtained from a woman between 50 and 59 years old in good health. Some clones in this sample may be carry-over from other donors' samples. The rearrangement joins TRBV6-5 to TRBJ1-2; perhaps TRBD1 as D (5 bases). The sample consisted of peripheral blood mononuclear cells. The CDR3 DNA is TGTGCCAGCAGTTATCCGGGACGGGGAGGTTTCTATGGCTACACCTTC. This codes for CASSYPGRGGFYGYTF.